This record concerns one TCR beta chain sequence. The sample is drawn from a study of blood T cell repertoires in COVID-19. Study information: The samples span acute and convalescent COVID-19 from the United States, Italy and Spain. PBMCs, B-cell-depleted T cells, or T cells provided the cDNA or gDNA that made up the material.

The trim removed 1 base at V and 0 bases at J, leaving 7 bases unmatched. CDR1 and CDR2 (germline): SGHDT, YYEEEE. The CDR3 is 17 residues long. Study processing details: Amplified reference gene primers provided the basis for estimating nucleated cell counts. Only in-frame clones appear in the TCRdb table, and some are missing; sequencing was by immunoSEQ multiplex PCR. V, J and clone size were drawn from that table, and D and trimming were deduced from the DNA. The sample consists of 45,000 to 55,000 clones, around 83% of them appearing once. This receptor was taken from a man in his sixties or seventies with active COVID-19. The V and J genes are TRBV5-6 and TRBJ2-3, with 8 nucleotides matching TRBD2. The sequenced material came from peripheral blood. The CDR3 DNA sequence: TGTGCCAGCAGCTTGCTCATAGCGGGGATTAGCACAGATACGCAGTATTTT. Its translation is CASSLLIAGISTDTQYF.